One and the same sample provided the 20 T cell receptor beta chains below, sequenced in a study of human T cells and chemical hapten exposure. TCRdb re-called the RACE reads with MiXCR, one entry per CDR3 protein. The table records some 120,000 distinct CDR3 sequences, roughly an eighth of them present only once. Time point: patch test 1, 2 weeks after DPC sensitization. As for treatment: therapeutic diphenylcyclopropenone sensitization with weekly scalp DPC. Sequencing used whole blood, obtained in connection with sensitization to the hapten diphenylcyclopropenone (DPC). These receptors came from a woman between 45 and 65 years old with alopecia areata. Some clones in this sample may be carry-over from other donors' samples.

The sample holds one count of this clonotype. V is TRBV29-1 and J is TRBJ1-2; D ambiguous. CDR1 is SQVTM and CDR2 is ANQGSEA in the germline V gene. V lost 0 bases, J lost 4 bases, and 6 bases lay in between. The CDR3 has 12 amino acids. The DNA of the CDR3 is TGCAGCGTTGAAGATGGCCTCTATGGCTACACCTTC. This codes for CSVEDGLYGYTF.

This clonotype has at least ten counts. The gene calls are TRBV5-1 and TRBJ2-1; the D is unclear. The germline gives CDR1 SGHRS, CDR2 YFSETQ. The ends were cut back, 5 bases at V and 1 base at J, with 19 bases in the middle. The CDR3 sequence is 17 residues long. CDR3 protein: CASRSGVGATSYNEQFF. In nucleotides, the CDR3 is TGCGCCAGCAGAAGTGGAGTAGGAGCGACGTCCTACAATGAGCAGTTCTTC.

This clonotype was counted between two and nine times. CDR3 bases: TGTGCCAGCAAAACAGGGATGGGGGGAGCTTTCTTT. Translating it yields CASKTGMGGAFF. The V call is TRBV28, the J call TRBJ1-1, with D perhaps matching TRBD1 (6 bases). Germline lookup yields CDR1 MDHEN and CDR2 SYDVKM. The CDR3 contains 12 residues. The V end was cut by 7 bases, the J end by 10 bases, with 16 bases between.

The chain combines TRBV10-3 with TRBJ2-7; D is unresolved. Trimming shortened V by 3 bases and J by 3 bases, and 15 bases separated the two germline ends. The germline CDR1 and CDR2 sequences are ENHRY and SYGVKD. The CDR3 consists of 15 residues. The CDR3 nucleotides are TGTGCCATCAGTGAAACTTGGAAGGGCCACTACGAGCAGTACTTC. It codes for CAISETWKGHYEQYF.

This clonotype has more than one count but fewer than ten. The chain combines TRBV6-2 or TRBV6-3 with TRBJ1-6; 7 bases line up with TRBD1. The CDR3 extends over 14 amino acids. V shed 2 bases and J 7 bases; nucleotides not matched to a gene: 2. From germline, CDR1 is MNHEY and CDR2 SVGEGT. CDR3 in DNA: TGTGCCAGCAGTTACGGGACAGCGAATTCACCCCTCCACTTT. The encoded protein is CASSYGTANSPLHF.

Many counts were recorded for this clonotype. The gene calls are TRBV24-1 and TRBJ2-2; 7 bases align to TRBD1. V was pared by 10 bases and J by 5 bases, with 3 bases of the junction left unmatched. Germline values: CDR1 KGHDR, CDR2 SFDVKD. The CDR3 has 12 amino acids. In DNA, the CDR3 is TGTGCCACAAAACAGGGGACCGGGGAGCTGTTTTTT. Translated: CATKQGTGELFF.

This clonotype was seen ten or more times. The chain recombines TRBV20-1 with TRBJ1-5, with unresolved D. CDR1 is DFQATT and CDR2 is SNEGSKA in the germline V gene (reference sequence). V was cut by 2 bases and J by 0 bases, with 8 bases left in between. This CDR3 is built from 14 residues. The CDR3: CSARTTYSNQPQHF. CDR3 DNA: TGCAGTGCTAGAACGACGTATAGCAATCAGCCCCAGCATTTT.

This clonotype was seen ten or more times. The chain uses TRBV12-3 or TRBV12-4 and TRBJ1-4; D is uncertain. This CDR3 region has 16 residues. V dropped 6 bases and J dropped 0 bases, with 14 bases sitting between them. Here the CDR3 DNA reads TGTGCCAGCAGCAATTACGGACCCGCAACTAATGAAAAACTGTTTTTT. It codes for CASSNYGPATNEKLFF.

CDR3 nucleotide sequence: TGTGCCAGCAGCCAAGGGTTTCAGCCCCAGCATTTT. This translates into CASSQGFQPQHF. V and J are TRBV28 and TRBJ1-5; D uncertain. The CDR3 contains 12 residues. The germline V and J ends were trimmed by 6 bases and 6 bases, with 9 bases remaining between them. Per germline, CDR1 MDHEN and CDR2 SYDVKM. The full variable domain, its missing parts supplied by reference TRBV28 and TRBJ1-5, is DVKVTQSSRYLVKRTGEKVFLECVQDMDHENMFWYRQDPGLGLRLIYFSYDVKMKEKGDIPEGYSVSREKKERFSLILESASTNQTSMYLCASSQGFQPQHFGDGTRLSIL.

This clonotype was counted a few times. This sequence joins TRBV4-3 and TRBJ1-4; D perhaps matches TRBD1 (6 bases). The CDR3 is made up of 16 amino acids. Trimming took off 0 bases at V and 5 bases at J, with 13 bases between the two ends. Germline CDR1 and CDR2: LGHNA and YSLEER. The CDR3 DNA follows: TGCGCCAGCAGCCAAGATTTTGCAGGGGTAAATGAAAAACTGTTTTTT. Amino acid sequence: CASSQDFAGVNEKLFF.

This clonotype appeared a few times. The gene calls are TRBV5-1 and TRBJ1-4; unclear D gene. V was trimmed by 0 bases and J by 4 bases, leaving 10 bases between them. The CDR3 loop spans 15 amino acids. In germline, CDR1 is SGHRS, CDR2 YFSETQ. The CDR3 DNA is TGCGCCAGCAGCTTGGTTAACGGGAATAATGAAAAACTGTTTTTT. Its protein product is CASSLVNGNNEKLFF.

J is TRBJ1-6 and V is TRBV4-3, with a weak D call TRBD1 (5 bases). The germline V gene has CDR1 LGHNA and CDR2 YSLEER. V dropped 4 bases and J dropped 9 bases, with 7 bases sitting between them. There are 12 residues in the CDR3. The CDR3 is CASSRDSSPLHF. In DNA, the CDR3 is TGCGCCAGCAGCCGCGACAGTTCACCCCTCCACTTT.

The chain carries TRBV12-3 or TRBV12-4 and TRBJ2-3; tentatively, D is TRBD1 (6 bases). CDR3 length: 14 residues. The ends were cut back, 5 bases at V and 1 base at J, with 10 bases in the middle. The CDR3 sequence is CASSTRQGTDTQYF. CDR3 nucleotides: TGTGCCAGCAGTACGAGACAGGGCACAGATACGCAGTATTTT.

This clonotype was detected ten times or more. This chain links TRBV3-1 with TRBJ2-1, with 12 bases lining up with TRBD2. J lost 5 bases, V lost 1 base, and 6 bases had no gene match. This CDR3 is built from 17 residues. Germline-derived CDR1 and CDR2 are LGHDT and YNNKEL (reference sequence). This CDR3 reads CASSQAASGRDNNEQFF. CDR3 bases: TGTGCCAGCAGCCAAGCCGCTAGCGGGAGGGATAACAATGAGCAGTTCTTC.

This clonotype showed up many times. V is TRBV6-1 and J is TRBJ1-1; D is undetermined. V dropped 4 bases and J dropped 7 bases, with 13 bases sitting between them. The CDR3 loop spans 13 amino acids. CDR1 and CDR2 (germline): MNHNS, SASEGT. The CDR3 DNA reads TGTGCCAGCAGTGTGGCTACCGGTTTTGAAGCTTTCTTT. This translates into CASSVATGFEAFF.

This clonotype was observed many times. The J gene is TRBJ2-1, the V gene TRBV6-5; TRBD1 aligns across 9 bases. There are 15 residues in the CDR3. Germline CDR1 reads MNHEY; CDR2 reads SVGAGI. V lost 2 bases, J lost 4 bases, and 3 bases stayed unmatched. The CDR3 bases are TGTGCCAGCAGTTACAGGGACAGGGCGTACAATGAGCAGTTCTTC. Translating gives CASSYRDRAYNEQFF.

This clonotype appeared many times. The chain combines TRBV5-5 with TRBJ1-1, with D hard to call. The CDR3 sequence is 14 residues long. The germline gives CDR1 SGHKS, CDR2 YYEKEE (reference sequence). V was trimmed by 3 bases and J by 0 bases, leaving 9 bases between them. The CDR3 loop reads CASSSPYMNTEAFF. CDR3 coding DNA: TGTGCCAGCAGCTCACCTTACATGAACACTGAAGCTTTCTTT. Full variable domain (outside the CDR3, taken from reference TRBV5-5 and TRBJ1-1): DAGVTQSPTHLIKTRGQQVTLRCSPISGHKSVSWYQQVLGQGPQFIFQYYEKEERGRGNFPDRFSARQFPNYSSELNVNALLLGDSALYLCASSSPYMNTEAFFGQGTRLTVV.

This clonotype was observed at least ten times. The chain carries TRBV18 and TRBJ2-7, with 9 bases that match TRBD2. V lost 3 bases and J lost 3; bases outside the gene matches: 12. The length of the CDR3 is 17 residues. CDR1 and CDR2 from the germline V gene are KGHSH and LQKENI. For the CDR3, the DNA is TGTGCCAGCTCACCGCCCCGAGGCGCTAGCGGGATCTACGAGCAGTACTTC. It codes for CASSPPRGASGIYEQYF.

The CDR3 reads CSVSRPTPLSSNEQFF. The CDR3 region has the DNA TGCAGCGTTTCGCGACCGACCCCTCTATCAAGCAATGAGCAGTTCTTC. This chain connects TRBV29-1 to TRBJ2-1, with D hard to call. V was clipped by 5 bases and J by 6 bases, with 23 bases between them. CDR3 size: 16 residues. The germline CDR1 and CDR2 sequences are SQVTM and ANQGSEA.

The sample holds a few counts of this clonotype. The chain uses TRBV20-1 and TRBJ2-1; TRBD2 aligns across 8 bases. CDR1 and CDR2 (germline): DFQATT, SNEGSKA (reference sequence). V lost 6 bases to trimming and J lost 5 bases; unmatched junction nucleotides: 9. This CDR3 spans 14 amino acids. CDR3 sequence (DNA): TGCAGTGCGGGGGAGGGACTAGATCACAATGAGCAGTTCTTC. This translates into CSAGEGLDHNEQFF.